This TCR beta chain was recorded in a study of lymphopenia after photon versus proton radiotherapy (dated 2019 in TCRdb). Regarding the complete study: Photon and proton radiation therapy were compared by the study for their immunological effects in patients with gastrointestinal tumors who developed high-grade lymphopenia. The goal of the study was to characterize the differences between the two radiation modalities in how they affect the immune system. The 15 to 25 patients in the cohort had gastrointestinal tumors, were treated with either photon or proton therapy, and subsequently developed lymphopenia.

Via the germline V gene, CDR1 is SGHRS and CDR2 YFSETQ. Trimming removed 1 base from V and 0 bases from J, leaving 8 bases between the germline ends. From cysteine to phenylalanine, the CDR3 is 15 amino acids long. The kept DNA is CDR3 alone, 45 bases in frame from the first base. General study outcomes and caveats: The survival association was assessed only in patients who died, and better survival with proton therapy was presented by the authors as a possibility rather than a demonstrated result. Among patients across the cohort who died, overall survival time showed an inverse correlation with a larger post-nadir drop in TCR diversity. After the lymphocyte count nadir, oligoclonal expansion, especially of CD8+ Temra cells, was observed in photon-treated repertoires, and the drop in diversity was driven by this expansion. During treatment, patients who received photon therapy lost naive T cells and TCR diversity and gained effector/memory populations, whereas patients who received proton therapy remained relatively stable.

In regard to this clone: The antigen this receptor binds is unknown. The sample holds no much larger clone one base away, and base qualities are not on file.

Libraries were constructed by the immunoSEQ multiplex PCR assay. T cell repertoires were profiled with deep sequencing of rearranged TCR beta loci together with multiparametric flow cytometry. Drawn from immuneACCESS, this table holds only the in-frame rearrangements with V and J called that TCRdb kept. Clones are partly lost; checked studies trace under half to an unresolved V gene and leave the rest unexplained. Here the sample has 15,000 or so clones; more than 65% occur a single time. The ten largest account for roughly 20% of the sample. This specimen was peripheral blood, taken from a patient treated with proton-based radiotherapy. The origin of this receptor is a man between 65 and 79 years old with pancreatic cancer. The rearrangement joined TRBV5-1 to TRBJ1-5; the D gene is possibly TRBD1, with 5 bases matching. The CDR3 here reads CASSLLGDSNQPQHF. The nucleotide sequence reads as follows: TGCGCCAGCAGCTTGTTAGGGGATAGCAATCAGCCCCAGCATTTT.